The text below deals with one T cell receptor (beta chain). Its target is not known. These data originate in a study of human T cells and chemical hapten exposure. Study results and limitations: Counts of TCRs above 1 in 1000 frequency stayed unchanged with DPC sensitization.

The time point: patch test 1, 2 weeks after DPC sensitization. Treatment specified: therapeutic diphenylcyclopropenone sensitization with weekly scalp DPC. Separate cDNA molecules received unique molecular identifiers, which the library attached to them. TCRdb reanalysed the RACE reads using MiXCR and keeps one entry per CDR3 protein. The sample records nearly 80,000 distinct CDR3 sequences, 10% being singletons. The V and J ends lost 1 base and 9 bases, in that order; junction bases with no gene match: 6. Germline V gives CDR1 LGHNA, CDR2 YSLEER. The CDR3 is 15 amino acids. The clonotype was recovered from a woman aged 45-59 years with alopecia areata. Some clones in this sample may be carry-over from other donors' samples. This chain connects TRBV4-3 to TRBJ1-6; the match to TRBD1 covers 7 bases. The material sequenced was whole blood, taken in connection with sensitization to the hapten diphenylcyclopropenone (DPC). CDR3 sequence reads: CASSQGGGMASPLHF. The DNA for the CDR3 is TGCGCCAGCAGCCAAGGAGGGGGCATGGCTTCACCCCTCCACTTT.